This TCR beta chain was documented in a study of blood T cell repertoires in COVID-19. Looking at the study overall: The study drew acute and convalescent COVID-19 samples from the United States, Italy and Spain. Sample material is recorded as cDNA or gDNA derived from T cells, B-cell-depleted T cells, or PBMCs.

The authors' processing: Estimates of nucleated cell counts were drawn from the amplification of reference gene primers. Produced via immunoSEQ multiplex PCR; TCRdb's table is partial and in-frame only. From that table come the V and J calls and clone size; the DNA was used to work out D and trimming. This sample has 110,000 or so clones, with 86% found just once. The sequenced material came from peripheral blood. This clonotype was sampled from a man between 65 and 85 years old who had recovered from COVID-19.

CDR3 in amino acids: CASSPTGTGPGTF. CDR3 coding DNA: TGTGCCAGCAGTCCGACAGGGACGGGTCCGGGCACCTTC. The gene calls are TRBV12-3 or TRBV12-4 and TRBJ1-2, with 7 bases aligning to TRBD1. V was pared by 5 bases and J by 13 bases, with 13 bases of the junction left unmatched. This CDR3 comprises 13 residues.